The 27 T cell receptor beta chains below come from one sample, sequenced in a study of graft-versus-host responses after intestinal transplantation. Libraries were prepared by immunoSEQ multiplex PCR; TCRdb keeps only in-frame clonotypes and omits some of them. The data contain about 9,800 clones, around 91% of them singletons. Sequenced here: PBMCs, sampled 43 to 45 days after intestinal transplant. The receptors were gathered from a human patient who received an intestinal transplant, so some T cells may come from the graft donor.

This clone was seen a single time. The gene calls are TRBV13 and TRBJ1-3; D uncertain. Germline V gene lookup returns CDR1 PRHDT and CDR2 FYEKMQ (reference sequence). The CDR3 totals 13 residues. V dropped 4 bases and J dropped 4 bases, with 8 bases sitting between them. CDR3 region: CASSYTVGNTIYF. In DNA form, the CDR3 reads TGTGCCAGCAGCTACACCGTAGGAAACACCATATATTTT.

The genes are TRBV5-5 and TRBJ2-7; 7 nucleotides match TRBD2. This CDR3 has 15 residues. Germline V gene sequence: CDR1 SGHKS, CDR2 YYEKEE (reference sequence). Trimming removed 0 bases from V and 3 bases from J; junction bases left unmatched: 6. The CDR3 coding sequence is TGTGCCAGCAGCTTGGCGGGAGGAGAGGGCTACGAGCAGTACTTC. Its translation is CASSLAGGEGYEQYF.

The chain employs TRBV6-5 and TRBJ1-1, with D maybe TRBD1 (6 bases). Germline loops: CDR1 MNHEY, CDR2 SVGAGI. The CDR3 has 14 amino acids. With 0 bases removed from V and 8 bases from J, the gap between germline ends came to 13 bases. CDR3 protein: CASSYSGADYEAFF. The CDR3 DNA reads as TGTGCCAGCAGTTACTCGGGGGCAGATTACGAAGCTTTCTTT.

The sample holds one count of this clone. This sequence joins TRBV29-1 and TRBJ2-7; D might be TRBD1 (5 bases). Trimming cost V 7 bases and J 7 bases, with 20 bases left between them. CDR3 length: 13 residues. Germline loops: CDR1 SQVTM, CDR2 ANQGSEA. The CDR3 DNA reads TGCAGCGCCGAAGGTGGGGCCCTCGGGGAGCAGTACTTC. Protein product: CSAEGGALGEQYF.

The DNA for the CDR3 is TGTGCCAGCAGCTCTGGGACTAGTTTGTACAATGAGCAGTTCTTC. Its translation is CASSSGTSLYNEQFF. This chain joins TRBV5-4 and TRBJ2-1; 8 bases fit TRBD2. The germline CDR1 and CDR2 sequences are SGHNT and YYREEE (reference sequence). The V segment lost 3 bases and the J segment 4 bases; nucleotides outside the gene matches: 6. CDR3 length: 15 residues.

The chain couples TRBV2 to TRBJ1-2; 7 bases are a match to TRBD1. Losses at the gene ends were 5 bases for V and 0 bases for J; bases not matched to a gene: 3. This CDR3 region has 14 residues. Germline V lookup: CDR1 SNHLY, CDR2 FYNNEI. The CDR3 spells CASSSGQPNYGYTF. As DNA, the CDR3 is TGTGCCAGCAGTTCGGGACAGCCTAACTATGGCTACACCTTC.

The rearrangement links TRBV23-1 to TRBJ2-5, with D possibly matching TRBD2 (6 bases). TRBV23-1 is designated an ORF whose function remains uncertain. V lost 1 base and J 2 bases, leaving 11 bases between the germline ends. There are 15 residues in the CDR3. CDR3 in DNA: TGCGCCAGCAGTCAATTGGGGGGTAATCAAGAGACCCAGTACTTC. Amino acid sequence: CASSQLGGNQETQYF.

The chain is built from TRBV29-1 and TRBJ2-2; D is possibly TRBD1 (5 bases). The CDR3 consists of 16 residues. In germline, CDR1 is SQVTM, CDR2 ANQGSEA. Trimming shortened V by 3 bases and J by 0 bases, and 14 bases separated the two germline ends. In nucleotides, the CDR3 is TGCAGCGTTGAGTCTAGTAGGGGCCCGAACACCGGGGAGCTGTTTTTT. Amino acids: CSVESSRGPNTGELFF.

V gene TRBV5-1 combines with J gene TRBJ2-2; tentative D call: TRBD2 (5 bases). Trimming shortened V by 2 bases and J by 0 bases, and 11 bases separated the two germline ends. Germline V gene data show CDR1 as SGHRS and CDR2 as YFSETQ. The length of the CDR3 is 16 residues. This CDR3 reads CASSLKGGPNTGELFF. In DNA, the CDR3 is TGCGCCAGCAGCTTAAAGGGCGGGCCGAACACCGGGGAGCTGTTTTTT. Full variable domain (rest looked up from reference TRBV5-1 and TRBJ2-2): KAGVTQTPRYLIKTRGQQVTLSCSPISGHRSVSWYQQTPGQGLQFLFEYFSETQRNKGNFPGRFSGRQFSNSRSEMNVSTLELGDSALYLCASSLKGGPNTGELFFGEGSRLTVL.

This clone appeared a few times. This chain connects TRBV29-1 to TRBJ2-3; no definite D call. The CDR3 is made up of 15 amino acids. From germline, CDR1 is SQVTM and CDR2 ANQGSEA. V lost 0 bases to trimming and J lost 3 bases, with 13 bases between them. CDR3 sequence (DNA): TGCAGCGTTGAAGAATCGGGCTGGCTGACAGATACGCAGTATTTT. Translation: CSVEESGWLTDTQYF.

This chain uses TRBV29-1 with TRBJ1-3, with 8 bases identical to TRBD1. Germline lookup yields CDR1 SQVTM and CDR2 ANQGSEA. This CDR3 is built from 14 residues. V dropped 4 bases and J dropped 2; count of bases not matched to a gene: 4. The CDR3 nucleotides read TGCAGCGTTGTGGGGACAGGTACTGGAAACACCATATATTTT. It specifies CSVVGTGTGNTIYF.

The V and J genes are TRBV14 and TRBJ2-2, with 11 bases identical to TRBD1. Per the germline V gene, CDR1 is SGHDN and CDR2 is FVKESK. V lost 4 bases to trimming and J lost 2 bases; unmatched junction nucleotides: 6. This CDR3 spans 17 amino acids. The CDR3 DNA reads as TGTGCCAGCAGCCGAAGGACAGGGGGCCCAAACACCGGGGAGCTGTTTTTT. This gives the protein CASSRRTGGPNTGELFF.

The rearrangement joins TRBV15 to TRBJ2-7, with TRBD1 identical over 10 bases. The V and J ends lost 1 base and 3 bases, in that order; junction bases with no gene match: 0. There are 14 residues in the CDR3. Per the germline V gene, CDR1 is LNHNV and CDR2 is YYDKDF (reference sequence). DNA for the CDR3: TGTGCCACCAGCAGAGGGACAGGGGGCTACGAGCAGTACTTC. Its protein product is CATSRGTGGYEQYF.

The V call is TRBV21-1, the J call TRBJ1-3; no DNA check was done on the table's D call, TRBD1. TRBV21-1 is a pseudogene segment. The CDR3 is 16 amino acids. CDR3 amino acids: CASSKSPGESGNTIYF. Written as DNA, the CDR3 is TGTGCCAGCAGCAAAAGCCCAGGGGAGTCTGGAAACACCATATATTTT.

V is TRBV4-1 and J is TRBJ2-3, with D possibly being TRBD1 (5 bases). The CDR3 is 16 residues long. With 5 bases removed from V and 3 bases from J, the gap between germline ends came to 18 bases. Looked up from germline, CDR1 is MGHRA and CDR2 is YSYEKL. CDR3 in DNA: TGCGCCAGCAGCGAATTGGGTAGGGGATATACAGATACGCAGTATTTT. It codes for CASSELGRGYTDTQYF.

DNA of the CDR3: TGTGCCACCAGCAGAGATGCCCAAGTGGCGGGACCCGGAATTTTAAGTAATCTTTACTATGGCTACACCTTC. This translates into CATSRDAQVAGPGILSNLYYGYTF. This chain uses TRBV15 with TRBJ1-2, with a weak D call TRBD1 (5 bases). The length of the CDR3 is 24 residues. CDR1 is LNHNV, CDR2 YYDKDF, per germline (reference sequence). Trimming removed 0 bases at V and 3 bases at J, with 38 bases between.

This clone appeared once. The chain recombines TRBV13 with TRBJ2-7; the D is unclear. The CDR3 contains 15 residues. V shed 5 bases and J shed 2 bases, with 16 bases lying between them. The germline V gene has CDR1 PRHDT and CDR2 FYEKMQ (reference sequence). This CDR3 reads CASSPVPWRTYEQYF. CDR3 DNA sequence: TGTGCCAGCAGCCCCGTCCCATGGAGAACCTACGAGCAGTACTTC.

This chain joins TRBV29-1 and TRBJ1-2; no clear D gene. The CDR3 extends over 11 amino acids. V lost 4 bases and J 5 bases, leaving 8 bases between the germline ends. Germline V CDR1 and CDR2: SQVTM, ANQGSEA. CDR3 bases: TGCAGCGTTGTAGGGCTGTATGGCTACACCTTC. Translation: CSVVGLYGYTF. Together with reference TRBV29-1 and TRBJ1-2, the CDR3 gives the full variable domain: SAVISQKPSRDICQRGTSLTIQCQVDSQVTMMFWYRQQPGQSLTLIATANQGSEATYESGFVIDKFPISRPNLTFSTLTVSNMSPEDSSIYLCSVVGLYGYTFGSGTRLTVV.

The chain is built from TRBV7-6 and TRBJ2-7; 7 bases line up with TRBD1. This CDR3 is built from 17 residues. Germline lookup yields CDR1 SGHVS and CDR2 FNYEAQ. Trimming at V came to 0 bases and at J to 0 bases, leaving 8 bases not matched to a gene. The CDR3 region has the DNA TGTGCCAGCAGCTTAGCGGGGTGGACAGGAAGCTCCTACGAGCAGTACTTC. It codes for CASSLAGWTGSSYEQYF.

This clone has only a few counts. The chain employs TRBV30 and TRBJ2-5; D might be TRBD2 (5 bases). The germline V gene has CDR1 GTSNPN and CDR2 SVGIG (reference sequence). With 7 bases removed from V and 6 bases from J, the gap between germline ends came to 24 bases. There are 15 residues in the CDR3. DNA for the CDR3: TGTGCCTACCGACGGGGAGCTGGAGTTACAAAGACCCAGTACTTC. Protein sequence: CAYRRGAGVTKTQYF.

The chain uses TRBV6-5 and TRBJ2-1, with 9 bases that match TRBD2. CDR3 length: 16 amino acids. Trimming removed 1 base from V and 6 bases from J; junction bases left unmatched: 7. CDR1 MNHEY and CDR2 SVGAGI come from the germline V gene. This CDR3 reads CASSYLGAGGPNEQFF. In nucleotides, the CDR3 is TGTGCCAGCAGTTACTTAGGGGCGGGAGGGCCCAATGAGCAGTTCTTC.

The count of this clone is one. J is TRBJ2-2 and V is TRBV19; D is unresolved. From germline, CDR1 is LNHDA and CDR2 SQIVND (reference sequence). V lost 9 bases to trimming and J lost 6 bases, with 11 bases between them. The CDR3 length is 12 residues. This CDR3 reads CASTPFSGELFF. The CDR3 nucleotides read TGTGCCAGCACTCCCTTTTCCGGGGAGCTGTTTTTT.

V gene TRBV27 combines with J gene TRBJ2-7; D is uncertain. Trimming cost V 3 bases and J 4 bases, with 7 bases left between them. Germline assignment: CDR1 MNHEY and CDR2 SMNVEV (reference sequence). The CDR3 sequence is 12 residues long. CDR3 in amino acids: CASSFVGYEQYF. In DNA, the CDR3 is TGTGCCAGCAGTTTTGTGGGGTACGAGCAGTACTTC.

CDR3 residues: CASSTQQGGQPQHF. In DNA form, the CDR3 reads TGTGCCAGTAGTACTCAACAGGGTGGGCAGCCCCAGCATTTT. The chain employs TRBV19 and TRBJ1-5; D is perhaps TRBD1 (6 bases). V was cut by 4 bases and J by 7 bases, with 14 bases left in between. Germline CDR1 and CDR2: LNHDA and SQIVND (reference sequence). The CDR3 is 14 residues long.

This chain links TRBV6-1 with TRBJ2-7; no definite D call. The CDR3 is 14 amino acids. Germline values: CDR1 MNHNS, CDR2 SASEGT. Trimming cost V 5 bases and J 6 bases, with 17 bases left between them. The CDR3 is CASSPPGGGLEQYF. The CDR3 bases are TGTGCCAGCAGTCCCCCGGGCGGTGGGCTCGAGCAGTACTTC.

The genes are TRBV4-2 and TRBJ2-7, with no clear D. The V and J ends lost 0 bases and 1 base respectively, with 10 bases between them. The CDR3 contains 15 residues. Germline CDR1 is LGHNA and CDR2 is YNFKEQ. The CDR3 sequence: CASSQDSGRSYEQYF. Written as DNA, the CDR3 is TGTGCCAGCAGCCAAGATTCCGGGCGATCCTACGAGCAGTACTTC.

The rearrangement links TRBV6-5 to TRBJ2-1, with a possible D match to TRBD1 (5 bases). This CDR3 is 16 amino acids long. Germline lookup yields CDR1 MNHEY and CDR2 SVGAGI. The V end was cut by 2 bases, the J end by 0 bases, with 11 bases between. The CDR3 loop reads CASSYRVRVSYNEQFF. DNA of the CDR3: TGTGCCAGCAGTTACCGGGTCAGGGTCTCCTACAATGAGCAGTTCTTC.